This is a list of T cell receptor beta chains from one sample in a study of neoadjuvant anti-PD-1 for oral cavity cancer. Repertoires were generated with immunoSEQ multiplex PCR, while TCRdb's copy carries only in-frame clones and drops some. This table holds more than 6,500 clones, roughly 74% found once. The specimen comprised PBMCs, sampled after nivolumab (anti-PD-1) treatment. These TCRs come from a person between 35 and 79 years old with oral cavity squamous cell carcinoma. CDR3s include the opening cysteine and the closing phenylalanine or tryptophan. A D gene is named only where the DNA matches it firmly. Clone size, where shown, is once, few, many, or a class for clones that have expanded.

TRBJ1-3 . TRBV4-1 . CASSLQGGSSGNTIYF TGCGCCAGCAGCCTCCAAGGGGGGAGCTCTGGAAACACCATATATTTT
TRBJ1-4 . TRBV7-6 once CASSLGQSVEKLFF TGTGCCAGCAGCTTAGGCCAGTCAGTTGAAAAACTGTTTTTT
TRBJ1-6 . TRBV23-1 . CASSHLEGYSPLHF TGCGCCAGCAGTCACCTAGAAGGTTATTCACCCCTCCACTTT
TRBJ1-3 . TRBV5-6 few CASSPRYLSSGNTIYF TGTGCCAGCAGCCCGCGGTACCTCAGCTCTGGAAACACCATATATTTT
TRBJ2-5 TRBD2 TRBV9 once CASSASGIQETQYF TGTGCCAGCAGCGCGAGCGGGATCCAAGAGACCCAGTACTTC
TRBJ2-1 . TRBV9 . CASSGGGGGSYNEQFF TGTGCCAGCAGCGGAGGGGGCGGGGGCTCCTACAATGAGCAGTTCTTC
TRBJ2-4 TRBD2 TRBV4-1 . CASSQEPAGGPVAKNIQYF TGCGCCAGCAGCCAAGAACCAGCGGGGGGTCCAGTAGCCAAAAACATTCAGTACTTC
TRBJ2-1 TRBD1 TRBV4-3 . CASSQDSGTGGNEQFF TGCGCCAGCAGCCAAGATTCCGGGACAGGGGGCAATGAGCAGTTCTTC
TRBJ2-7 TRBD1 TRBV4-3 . CASSLRTGQVYEQYF TGCGCCAGCAGTCTTAGGACAGGACAAGTCTACGAGCAGTACTTC
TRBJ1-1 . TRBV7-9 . CASSLAGANTEAFF TGTGCCAGCAGCTTAGCTGGGGCGAACACTGAAGCTTTCTTT
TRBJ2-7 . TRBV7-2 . CASSHYRVNSYEQYF TGTGCCAGCAGCCACTACAGGGTTAACTCCTACGAGCAGTACTTC
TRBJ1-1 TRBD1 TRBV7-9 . CASSSRTGRAFTEAFF TGTGCCAGCAGCTCGCGGACAGGGAGGGCTTTCACTGAAGCTTTCTTT
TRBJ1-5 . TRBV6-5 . CASRPGGTYQPQHF TGTGCCAGCCGACCCGGGGGGACCTATCAGCCCCAGCATTTT
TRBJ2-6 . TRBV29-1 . CSAAGTGANVLTF TGCAGCGCCGCAGGGACCGGGGCCAACGTCCTGACTTTC
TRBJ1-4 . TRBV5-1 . CASSFGGGQFNEKLFF TGCGCCAGCAGCTTTGGGGGCGGGCAGTTTAATGAAAAACTGTTTTTT
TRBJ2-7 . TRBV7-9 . CASSLSGLSYEQYF TGTGCCAGCAGCTTATCGGGACTCTCCTACGAGCAGTACTTC
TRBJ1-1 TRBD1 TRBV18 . CASSPWGQGAWNTEAFF TGTGCCAGCTCACCCTGGGGACAGGGGGCCTGGAACACTGAAGCTTTCTTT
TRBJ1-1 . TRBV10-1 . CASSGANTEAFF TGCGCCAGCAGTGGGGCGAACACTGAAGCTTTCTTT
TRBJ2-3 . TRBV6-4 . CASSLTAGSTDTQYF TGTGCCAGCAGCCTGACGGCGGGGAGCACAGATACGCAGTATTTT
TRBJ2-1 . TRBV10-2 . CASSDSTRGAPYNEQFF TGCGCCAGCAGTGACTCGACGAGGGGGGCCCCCTACAATGAGCAGTTCTTC
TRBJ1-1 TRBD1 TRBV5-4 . CASSWGDRNTEAFF TGTGCCAGCAGCTGGGGGGACAGGAACACTGAAGCTTTCTTT
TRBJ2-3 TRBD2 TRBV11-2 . CASSFERGTDTQYF TGTGCCAGCAGCTTTGAGCGGGGGACAGATACGCAGTATTTT
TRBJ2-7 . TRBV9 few CASSVEGGLADEQYF TGTGCCAGCAGCGTAGAGGGGGGTCTGGCCGACGAGCAGTACTTC
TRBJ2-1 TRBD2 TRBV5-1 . CASSLGGGSTYNEQFF TGCGCCAGCAGCTTGGGGGGGGGATCCACCTACAATGAGCAGTTCTTC
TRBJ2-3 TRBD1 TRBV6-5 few CASSNTGADTQYF TGTGCCAGCAGTAACACAGGGGCAGATACGCAGTATTTT
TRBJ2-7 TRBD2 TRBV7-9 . CASSHGGGDEQYF TGTGCCAGCAGCCACGGGGGGGGCGACGAGCAGTACTTC
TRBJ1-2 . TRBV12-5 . CASGLGGEGYGYTF TGTGCTAGTGGTTTGGGAGGGGAAGGCTATGGCTACACCTTC
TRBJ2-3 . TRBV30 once CARGTVGDTQYF TGTGCCCGGGGGACAGTGGGAGACACGCAGTATTTT
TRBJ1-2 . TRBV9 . CASSPRAF TGTGCCAGCAGCCCGAGGGCCTTC
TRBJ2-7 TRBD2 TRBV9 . CASSGGLAGSSYEQYF TGTGCCAGCAGCGGGGGACTAGCGGGGAGCTCCTACGAGCAGTACTTC
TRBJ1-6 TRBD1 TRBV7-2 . CASSLGQGAGNSPLHF TGTGCCAGCAGCTTAGGACAGGGGGCTGGTAATTCACCCCTCCACTTT